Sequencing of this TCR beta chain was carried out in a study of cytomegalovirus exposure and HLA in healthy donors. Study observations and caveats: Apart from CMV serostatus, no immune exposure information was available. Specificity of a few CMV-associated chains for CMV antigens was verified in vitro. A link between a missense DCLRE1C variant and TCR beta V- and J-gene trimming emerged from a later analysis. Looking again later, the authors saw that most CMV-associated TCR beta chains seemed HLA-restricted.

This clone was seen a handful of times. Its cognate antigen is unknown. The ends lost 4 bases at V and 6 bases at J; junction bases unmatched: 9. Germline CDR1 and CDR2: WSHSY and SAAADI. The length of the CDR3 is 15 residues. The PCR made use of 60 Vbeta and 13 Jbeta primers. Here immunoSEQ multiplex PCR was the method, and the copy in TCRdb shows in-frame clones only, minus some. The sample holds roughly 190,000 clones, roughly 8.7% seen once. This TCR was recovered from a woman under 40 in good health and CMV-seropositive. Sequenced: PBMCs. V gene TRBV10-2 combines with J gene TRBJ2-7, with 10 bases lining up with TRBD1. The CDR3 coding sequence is TGCGCCAGCAGTGTTCCGGGACAGGGGAATCGCGAGCAGTACTTC. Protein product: CASSVPGQGNREQYF.